Described below is a single T cell receptor (beta chain) sequence and its context. This sample is drawn from a study of shared clonotypes between healthy human individuals. Trimming left V 5 bases short and J 8 bases short, with 16 bases between. There are 14 residues in the CDR3. The germline CDR1 and CDR2 sequences are SGHRS and YFSETQ. Using immunoSEQ multiplex PCR, the repertoire was profiled, and TCRdb retains in-frame clones only, with some absent. Among about 460,000 clones listed, 60% to 80% were seen once. What was sequenced was PBMCs. The chain combines TRBV5-1 with TRBJ1-4, with D possibly matching TRBD1 (6 bases). The source of this sequence is a woman aged 35 to 49 in good health. Some clones in this sample may be carry-over from other donors' samples. The CDR3 bases are TGCGCCAGCAGTTCTTCCGGGACAACCGAAAAACTGTTTTTT. It encodes CASSSSGTTEKLFF. Full variable domain (remainder filled in from reference TRBV5-1 and TRBJ1-4): KAGVTQTPRYLIKTRGQQVTLSCSPISGHRSVSWYQQTPGQGLQFLFEYFSETQRNKGNFPGRFSGRQFSNSRSEMNVSTLELGDSALYLCASSSSGTTEKLFFGSGTQLSVL.